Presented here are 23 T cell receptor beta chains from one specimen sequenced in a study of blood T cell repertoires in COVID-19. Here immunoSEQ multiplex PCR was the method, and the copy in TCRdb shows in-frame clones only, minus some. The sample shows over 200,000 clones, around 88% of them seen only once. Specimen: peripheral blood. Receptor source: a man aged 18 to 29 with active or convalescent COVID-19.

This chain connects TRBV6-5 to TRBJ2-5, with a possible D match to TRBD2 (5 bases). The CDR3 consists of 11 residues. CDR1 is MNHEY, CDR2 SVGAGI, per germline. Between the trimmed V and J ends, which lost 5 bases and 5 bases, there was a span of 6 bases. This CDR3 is CASSTGETQYF. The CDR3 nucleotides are TGTGCCAGCAGTACGGGGGAGACCCAGTACTTC.

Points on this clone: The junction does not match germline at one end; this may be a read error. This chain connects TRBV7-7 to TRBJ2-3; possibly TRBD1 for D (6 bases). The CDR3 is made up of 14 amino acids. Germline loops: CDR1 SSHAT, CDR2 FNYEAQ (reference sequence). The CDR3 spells CASSATGPTDTQYF. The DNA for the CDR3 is TGTGCTAGCAGCGCGACAGGACCCACAGATACGCAGTATTTT.

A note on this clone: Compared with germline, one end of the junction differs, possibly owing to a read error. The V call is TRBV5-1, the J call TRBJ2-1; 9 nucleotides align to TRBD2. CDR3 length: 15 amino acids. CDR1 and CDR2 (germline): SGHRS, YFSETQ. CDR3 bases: TGCGCCAGCAGTTTGGATAGCGGGAGTCTTAATGAGCAGTTCTTC. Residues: CASSLDSGSLNEQFF.

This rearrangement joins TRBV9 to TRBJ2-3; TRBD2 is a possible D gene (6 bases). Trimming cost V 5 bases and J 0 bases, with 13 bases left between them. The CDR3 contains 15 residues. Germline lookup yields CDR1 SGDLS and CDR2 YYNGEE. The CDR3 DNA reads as TGTGCCAGCAGTGTCCTCGGGACTAGCACAGATACGCAGTATTTT. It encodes CASSVLGTSTDTQYF.

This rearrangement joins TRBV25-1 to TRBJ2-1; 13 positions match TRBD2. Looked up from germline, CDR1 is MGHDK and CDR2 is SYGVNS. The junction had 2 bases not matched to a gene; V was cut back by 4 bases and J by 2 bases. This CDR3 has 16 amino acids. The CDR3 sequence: CASSVGLAGAYNEQFF. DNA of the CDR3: TGTGCCAGCAGTGTCGGACTAGCGGGAGCCTACAATGAGCAGTTCTTC.

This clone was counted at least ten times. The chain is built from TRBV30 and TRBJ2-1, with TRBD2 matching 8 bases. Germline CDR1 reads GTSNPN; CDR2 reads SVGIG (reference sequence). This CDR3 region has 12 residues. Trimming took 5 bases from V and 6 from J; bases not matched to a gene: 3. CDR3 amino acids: CAWLGRGNEQFF. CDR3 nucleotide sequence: TGTGCCTGGCTCGGGAGGGGCAATGAGCAGTTCTTC.

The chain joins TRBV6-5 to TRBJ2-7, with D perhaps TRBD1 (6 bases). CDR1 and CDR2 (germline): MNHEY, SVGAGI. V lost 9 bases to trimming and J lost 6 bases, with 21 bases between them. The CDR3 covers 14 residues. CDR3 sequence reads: CASHPGHGPLEQYF. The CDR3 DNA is TGTGCCAGTCACCCGGGACATGGGCCCCTCGAGCAGTACTTC.

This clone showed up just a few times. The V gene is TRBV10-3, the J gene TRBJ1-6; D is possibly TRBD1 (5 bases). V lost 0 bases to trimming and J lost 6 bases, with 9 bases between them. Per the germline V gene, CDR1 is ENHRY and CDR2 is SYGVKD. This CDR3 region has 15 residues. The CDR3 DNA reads TGTGCCATCAGTGAGTCAGGGGTCAGTAATTCACCCCTCCACTTT. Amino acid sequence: CAISESGVSNSPLHF.

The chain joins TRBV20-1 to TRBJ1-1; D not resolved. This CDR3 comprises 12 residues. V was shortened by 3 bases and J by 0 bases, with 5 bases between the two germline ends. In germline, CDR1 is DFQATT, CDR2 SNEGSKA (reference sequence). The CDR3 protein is CSASLLNTEAFF. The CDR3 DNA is TGCAGTGCTAGTCTTTTGAACACTGAAGCTTTCTTT.

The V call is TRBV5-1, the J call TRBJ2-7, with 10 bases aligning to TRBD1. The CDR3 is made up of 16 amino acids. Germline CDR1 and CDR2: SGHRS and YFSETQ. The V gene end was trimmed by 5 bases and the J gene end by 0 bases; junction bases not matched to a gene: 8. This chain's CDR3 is CASSQTGTGVSYEQYF. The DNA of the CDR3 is TGCGCCAGCAGTCAGACCGGGACAGGGGTCTCCTACGAGCAGTACTTC.

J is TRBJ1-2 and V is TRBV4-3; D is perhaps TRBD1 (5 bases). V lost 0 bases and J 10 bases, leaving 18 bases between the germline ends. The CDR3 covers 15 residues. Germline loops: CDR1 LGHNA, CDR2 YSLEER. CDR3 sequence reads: CASSQDERGAVSYTF. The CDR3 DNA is TGCGCCAGCAGCCAAGATGAAAGGGGCGCAGTGTCCTACACCTTC.

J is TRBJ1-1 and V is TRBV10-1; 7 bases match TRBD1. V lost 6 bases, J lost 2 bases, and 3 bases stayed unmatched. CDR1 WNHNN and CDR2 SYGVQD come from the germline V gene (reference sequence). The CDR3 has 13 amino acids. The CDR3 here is CASRWTGNTEAFF. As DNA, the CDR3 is TGCGCCAGCAGATGGACAGGAAACACTGAAGCTTTCTTT.

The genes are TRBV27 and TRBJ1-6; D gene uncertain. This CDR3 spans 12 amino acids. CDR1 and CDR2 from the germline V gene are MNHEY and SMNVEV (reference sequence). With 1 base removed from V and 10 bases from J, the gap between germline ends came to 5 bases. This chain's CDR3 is CASSLYRSPLHF. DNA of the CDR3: TGTGCCAGCAGTTTATATCGGTCACCCCTCCACTTT.

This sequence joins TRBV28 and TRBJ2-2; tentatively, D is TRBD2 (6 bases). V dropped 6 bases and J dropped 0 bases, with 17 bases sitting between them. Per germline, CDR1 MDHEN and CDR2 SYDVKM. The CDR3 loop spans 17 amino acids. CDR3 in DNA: TGTGCCAGCAGATTTACTTTGGGACTGACGAACACCGGGGAGCTGTTTTTT. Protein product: CASRFTLGLTNTGELFF.

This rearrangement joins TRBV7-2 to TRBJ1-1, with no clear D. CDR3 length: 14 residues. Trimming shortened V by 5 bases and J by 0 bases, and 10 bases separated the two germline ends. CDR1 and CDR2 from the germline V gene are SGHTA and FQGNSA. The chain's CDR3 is CASSAGSMNTEAFF. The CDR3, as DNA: TGTGCCAGCAGCGCGGGTAGCATGAACACTGAAGCTTTCTTT.

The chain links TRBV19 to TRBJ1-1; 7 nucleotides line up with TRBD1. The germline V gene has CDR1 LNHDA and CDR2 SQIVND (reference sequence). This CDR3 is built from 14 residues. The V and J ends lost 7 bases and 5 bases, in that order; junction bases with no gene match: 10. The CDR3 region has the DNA TGTGCCAGTAAGCCCGAAGGGGGCCGAACTGAAGCTTTCTTT. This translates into CASKPEGGRTEAFF.

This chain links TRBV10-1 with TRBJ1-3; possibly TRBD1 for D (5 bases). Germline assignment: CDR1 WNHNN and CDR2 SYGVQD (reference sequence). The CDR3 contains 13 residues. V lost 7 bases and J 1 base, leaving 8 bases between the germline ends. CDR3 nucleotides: TGCGCCAGCAATTCAGGGTCTGGAAACACCATATATTTT. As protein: CASNSGSGNTIYF.

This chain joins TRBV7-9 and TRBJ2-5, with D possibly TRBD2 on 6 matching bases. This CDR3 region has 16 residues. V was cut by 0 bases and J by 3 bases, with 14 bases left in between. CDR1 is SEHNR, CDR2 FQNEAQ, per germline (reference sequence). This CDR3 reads CASSLAWREIKETQYF. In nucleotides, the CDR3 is TGTGCCAGCAGCTTAGCGTGGCGGGAAATCAAAGAGACCCAGTACTTC.

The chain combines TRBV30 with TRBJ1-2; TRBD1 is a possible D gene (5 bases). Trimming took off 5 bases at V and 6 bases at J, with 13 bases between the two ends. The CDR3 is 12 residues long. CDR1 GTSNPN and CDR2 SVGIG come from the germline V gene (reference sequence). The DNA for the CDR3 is TGTGCCTGGTACGACAGTTATGATGGCTACACCTTC. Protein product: CAWYDSYDGYTF.

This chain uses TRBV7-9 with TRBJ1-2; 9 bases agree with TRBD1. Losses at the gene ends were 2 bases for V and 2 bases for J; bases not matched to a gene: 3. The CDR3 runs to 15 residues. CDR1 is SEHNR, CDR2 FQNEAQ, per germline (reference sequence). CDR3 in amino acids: CASSLLTGGNYGYTF. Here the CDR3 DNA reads TGTGCCAGCAGCTTACTGACAGGGGGAAACTATGGCTACACCTTC.

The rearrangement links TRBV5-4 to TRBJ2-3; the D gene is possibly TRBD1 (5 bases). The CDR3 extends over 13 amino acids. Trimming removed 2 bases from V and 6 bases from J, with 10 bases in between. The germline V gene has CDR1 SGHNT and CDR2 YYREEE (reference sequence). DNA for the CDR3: TGTGCCAGCAGCTTCGCAGGGATCGATACGCAGTATTTT. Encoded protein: CASSFAGIDTQYF.

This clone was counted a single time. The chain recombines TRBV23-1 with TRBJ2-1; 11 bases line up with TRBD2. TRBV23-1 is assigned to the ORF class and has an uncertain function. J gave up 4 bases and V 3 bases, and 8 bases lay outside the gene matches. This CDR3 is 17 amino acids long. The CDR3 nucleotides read TGCGCCAGCAGTCACATCTATAGCGGGAGGGAATACAATGAGCAGTTCTTC. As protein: CASSHIYSGREYNEQFF.

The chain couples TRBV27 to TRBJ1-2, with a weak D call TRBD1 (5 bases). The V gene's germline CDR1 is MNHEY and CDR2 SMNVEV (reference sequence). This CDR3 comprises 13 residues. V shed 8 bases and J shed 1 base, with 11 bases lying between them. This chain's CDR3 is CASSYRFNYGYTF. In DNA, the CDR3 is TGTGCCAGCTCATACAGGTTTAACTATGGCTACACCTTC.